This T cell receptor beta chain is drawn from a study of vaccination effects on CD4 cells after COVID-19. Sequencing was preceded by expansion of antigen-specific CD4+ T cells with viral peptide pools in the ViraFEST assay. Culture lasted about 11 days before CD4+ T cell isolation. Among the vaccine recipients, none had a prior SARS-CoV-2 infection, and nucleocapsid antibodies were negative. TCRdb keeps only in-frame clones here, not all; method: immunoSEQ multiplex PCR. The sample consists of tens of thousands of clones, 79% of them appearing once. The CDR3 spans 17 residues. Trimming cost V 4 bases and J 0 bases; bases outside gene matches: 11. Germline loops: CDR1 SGHRS, CDR2 YFSETQ. Comments on this clone: Antigen unknown.

This sample comprised CD4+ T cells from PBMCs cultured with HCoV-OC43 spike peptides, obtained before COVID-19 vaccination. Subset specified: HCoV-OC43 spike overlapping peptide pool stimulation. The chain recombines TRBV5-1 with TRBJ2-3, with 7 bases that match TRBD2. This receptor was identified in a human donor who received a COVID-19 vaccine. This chain's CDR3 is CASSVEAGSPSTDTQYF. As DNA, the CDR3 is TGCGCCAGCAGCGTAGAAGCGGGGAGCCCTAGCACAGATACGCAGTATTTT.